These 10 T cell receptor beta chains originate from one sample sequenced in a study of CD8 T cells in ankylosing spondylitis. In TCRdb, the 5' RACE reads were re-called with MiXCR into one record per CDR3 protein. This sample has 130,000 or so distinct CDR3 sequences; approximately 10% occur once, and the top ten carry about 4%. The specimen was blood, either unsorted or a sorted T cell fraction (not recorded which). These TCRs come from a female donor with ankylosing spondylitis or in good health (not recorded which).

This clonotype showed up many times. J is TRBJ2-5 and V is TRBV9; 10 bases fit TRBD2. This CDR3 contains 15 residues. Germline V CDR1 and CDR2: SGDLS, YYNGEE. V lost 7 bases to trimming and J lost 1 base; unmatched junction nucleotides: 7. The CDR3 DNA is TGTGCCAGCTGTTCGGGGACTAGCGCCCAAGAGACCCAGTACTTC. As protein: CASCSGTSAQETQYF.

This clonotype was observed a few times. The chain uses TRBV20-1 and TRBJ1-2; TRBD1 agrees at 8 bases. The CDR3 is 15 amino acids. In germline, CDR1 is DFQATT, CDR2 SNEGSKA (reference sequence). V lost 4 bases and J lost 2; bases outside the gene matches: 9. CDR3 nucleotide sequence: TGCAGTGCTACCATCCGGACAGGGACAAACTATGGCTACACCTTC. It specifies CSATIRTGTNYGYTF.

This clonotype was seen many times. The rearrangement joins TRBV12-3 or TRBV12-4 to TRBJ2-7, with a possible D match to TRBD2 (6 bases). There are 15 residues in the CDR3. V dropped 4 bases and J dropped 3 bases, with 16 bases sitting between them. Here the CDR3 reads CASSSSVGRIYEQYF. The CDR3, as DNA: TGTGCCAGCAGTTCCTCCGTTGGGAGGATCTACGAGCAGTACTTC.

In its sample, this clonotype was seen many times. The rearrangement uses TRBV20-1 and TRBJ1-2; 9 bases match TRBD1. CDR1 and CDR2 from the germline V gene are DFQATT and SNEGSKA (reference sequence). The ends lost 3 bases at V and 5 bases at J; junction bases unmatched: 13. The CDR3 spans 16 residues. Here the CDR3 reads CSARTAGTGFWYGYTF. The CDR3, as DNA: TGCAGTGCTAGGACCGCCGGGACAGGGTTTTGGTATGGCTACACCTTC.

The sample holds many counts of this clonotype. The chain employs TRBV20-1 and TRBJ2-6; 8 positions agree with TRBD1. Per the germline V gene, CDR1 is DFQATT and CDR2 is SNEGSKA (reference sequence). CDR3 length: 16 residues. DNA for the CDR3: TGCAGCGCAGACAGGGGTAACCCCTCTGGGGCCAACGTCCTGACTTTC. Translation: CSADRGNPSGANVLTF.

This clonotype was counted ten times or more. The J gene is TRBJ2-3, the V gene TRBV4-1; 10 bases are a match to TRBD2. Germline CDR1 reads MGHRA; CDR2 reads YSYEKL. The CDR3 runs 18 residues. After removal of 0 bases from V and 2 bases from J, the junction contained 8 bases not matched to a gene. The CDR3 sequence is CASSQEGLAGVYTDTQYF. The CDR3, as DNA: TGCGCCAGCAGCCAAGAGGGTCTAGCGGGGGTGTACACAGATACGCAGTATTTT.

Points on this clonotype: This sequence may be a read error, since a much larger clone differs from it by one base. The chain carries TRBV6-6 and TRBJ2-5; no firm D call. The CDR3 contains 12 residues. The germline V gene has CDR1 MNHNY and CDR2 SVGAGI (reference sequence). The CDR3 region has the DNA TGTGTCAGCAGTGGCTCCGGGGAGACCCAGTACTTC. As protein: CVSSGSGETQYF.

In this sample, this clonotype turned up many times. The chain combines TRBV7-9 with TRBJ1-1, with 8 bases that match TRBD1. Germline V gives CDR1 SEHNR, CDR2 FQNEAQ (reference sequence). The CDR3 runs 16 residues. The trim removed 4 bases at V and 5 bases at J, leaving 12 bases unmatched. The CDR3 protein is CASSSLPGRGHTEAFF. In DNA form, the CDR3 reads TGTGCCAGCAGCTCCTTGCCCGGCAGGGGGCATACTGAAGCTTTCTTT.

In this sample, this clonotype turned up many times. The chain is built from TRBV5-1 and TRBJ1-1; D is perhaps TRBD1 (6 bases). The V end was cut by 2 bases, the J end by 8 bases, with 10 bases between. In germline, CDR1 is SGHRS, CDR2 YFSETQ. This CDR3 contains 12 residues. The CDR3 nucleotides are TGCGCCAGCAGCTTAGGCGACAGGGAAGCTTTCTTT. It specifies CASSLGDREAFF.

In this sample, this clonotype turned up many times. In nucleotides, the CDR3 is TGCAGTGCTAGAGATCGGGCCGTCTACGAGCAGTACTTC. It is translated as CSARDRAVYEQYF. The rearrangement uses TRBV20-1 and TRBJ2-7; D uncertain. The CDR3 consists of 13 residues. Trimming took 0 bases from V and 3 from J, leaving 9 bases between them. Germline V lookup: CDR1 DFQATT, CDR2 SNEGSKA (reference sequence).